A few counts support the clone carrying this TCR beta chain. The CDR3 loop spans 15 amino acids. The germline V gene has CDR1 LGHDT and CDR2 YNNKEL (reference sequence). V lost 1 base, J lost 0 bases, and 10 bases lay in between. This sample is part of a study of blood T cell repertoires in COVID-19. Using immunoSEQ multiplex PCR, the repertoire was profiled, and TCRdb retains in-frame clones only, with some absent. The sample yields around 70,000 clones, 75% to 90% seen once. The rearrangement uses TRBV3-1 (or the pseudogene TRBV3-2) and TRBJ2-7; D call uncertain. The TCR comes from a man between 65 and 85 years old who had recovered from COVID-19. Sample: peripheral blood. In nucleotides, the CDR3 is TGTGCCAGCAGCCAAGTTCCTCTTAGCTCCTACGAGCAGTACTTC. Amino acid sequence: CASSQVPLSSYEQYF.